This TCR beta chain was identified during a study of shared clonotypes between healthy human individuals. Sequencing used immunoSEQ multiplex PCR; TCRdb keeps in-frame clones, though not all of them. The table has approximately 710,000 clones, about 92% seen once; the top ten hold about 34%. This clone came up once. CDR1 MNHNY and CDR2 SVGAGI come from the germline V gene (reference sequence). CDR3 length: 14 amino acids. J was trimmed by 1 base and V by 5 bases; bases with no gene match: 4. Input material: memory CD8+ T cells from PBMCs. Subset defined: CD45RO+ cells pooled with CCR7-negative TemRA cells. This chain uses TRBV6-6 with TRBJ2-5; TRBD2 aligns across 7 bases. This receptor was obtained from a man aged 18 to 29 in good health. Some clones in this sample may be carry-over from other donors' samples. The CDR3 here is CASSPLAVQETQYF. CDR3 DNA sequence: TGTGCCAGCAGTCCTCTAGCGGTCCAAGAGACCCAGTACTTC.